These T cell receptor beta chains were read from a single sample in a study of cytomegalovirus exposure and HLA in healthy donors. Clones were sequenced by immunoSEQ multiplex PCR, and TCRdb holds only the in-frame ones, with some missing. The sample records some 200,000 clones, 60% to 80% being singletons. The sample taken for sequencing was PBMCs. The receptor source for this set is a young man in good health and CMV-seronegative. CDR3s leave out the opening cysteine and the closing phenylalanine or tryptophan.

V gene	J gene	CDR3 protein
TRBV18	TRBJ2-2	ASSPGLAGDTGELF
TRBV7-9	TRBJ1-1	ASSPGTRQRNTEAF
TRBV5-4	TRBJ1-3	ASSLASGSGNTIY
TRBV9	TRBJ2-5	ASSVGAQETQY
TRBV4-3	TRBJ2-3	ASSQDFGDTQY
TRBV4-1	TRBJ2-3	ASSQERVGSTDTQY
TRBV11-2	TRBJ1-1	ASSYTGNTEAF
TRBV7-2	TRBJ1-4	ASRRTGGNEKLF
TRBV30	TRBJ1-5	AWAPGDGQPQH
TRBV11-1	NA	ASSLGVGRALEQY
TRBV9	TRBJ2-6	ASSDRQEFVTGANVLT
TRBV10-3	TRBJ2-1	AITGGLYNEQF
TRBV9	TRBJ1-6	ASSVDRGLNSPLH
TRBV10-3	TRBJ2-1	AISESSVIYNEQF
TRBV4-3	TRBJ2-1	ASSQDSAGGFYNEQF
TRBV5-6	TRBJ2-5	ASSLRLAGEETQY
TRBV6-5	TRBJ1-1	ASSGSGTGDTEAF
TRBV4-2	TRBJ1-2	ASSQDNKRGGYT
TRBV18	TRBJ1-1	ASSNGQGGTEAF
TRBV5-6	TRBJ2-7	ASSLAGYYEQY
TRBV5-1	TRBJ1-5	ASSLTGQSNQPQH
TRBV7-8	TRBJ1-1	ASSLEDSLNTEAF
TRBV19	TRBJ1-1	ASSWRMNTEAF
TRBV4-1	TRBJ1-4	ASSQGWGANEKLF
TRBV25-1	TRBJ1-1	ASRQNTEAF
TRBV7-2	TRBJ2-7	ASSLAPGQGSEQY
TRBV28	TRBJ2-6	AITGDSGANVLT
TRBV28	TRBJ2-7	ASSLKLDYEQY
TRBV5-4	TRBJ2-7	ASRRTGEGNEQY
TRBV7-2	TRBJ1-6	ASSPRGVVNSPLH
TRBV7-9	TRBJ2-1	ASSLIAGTYNEQF
TRBV5-1	TRBJ2-2	ASSYTSGVNTGELF
TRBV7-9	TRBJ2-3	ASSFPRGVGDTQY
TRBV19	TRBJ2-1	ASKRGSYNEQF
TRBV4-3	TRBJ1-2	ASSQERVRGGYT
TRBV5-1	TRBJ1-1	ASNGGTEAF
TRBV7-9	TRBJ2-5	ASSSRTSLGGVETQY
TRBV28	TRBJ2-1	ASSLSPYYNEQF
TRBV4-3	TRBJ2-1	ASSQESGRANEQF
TRBV7-3	TRBJ1-1	ASSFFGQMNTEAF
TRBV7-6	TRBJ2-7	ASSPERGGGAYEQY
TRBV5-6	TRBJ2-5	ASSLWAFEETQY
TRBV27	TRBJ1-2	ASSPRGQATISYGYT
TRBV7-2	TRBJ2-5	ASSRRRGTGETQY
TRBV27	TRBJ1-6	ASSPGYNSPLH
TRBV10-3	TRBJ1-1	AISEGLGDIDSTEAF
TRBV13	TRBJ2-1	ASSFRRNEQF
TRBV18	TRBJ1-1	ASSPGGMRNTEAF